The clone carrying this T cell receptor (beta chain) showed up just a few times. Its target is not known. This record comes from a study of CD8+ T cells in alopecia areata. V was shortened by 2 bases and J by 1 base, with 6 bases between the two germline ends. CDR1 SGHVS and CDR2 FQNEAQ come from the germline V gene. The CDR3 consists of 14 residues. Sequencing relied on a cDNA template that was reverse transcribed from extracted RNA. Some clones are missing from TCRdb's copy, which holds only in-frame ones; the method was immunoSEQ multiplex PCR. Among around 150,000 clones, 62% were seen once, and the ten largest hold 35% to 40%. Study-wide findings and caveats: Higher clonality than in normal scalp was seen in lesional scalp, especially alopecia totalis/universalis.

The rearrangement links TRBV7-8 to TRBJ2-1; perhaps TRBD2 as D (5 bases). The sequence was collected from a human donor in good health. The sample was CD8+ T cells sorted from blood. The DNA of the CDR3 is TGTGCCAGCAGCTTACCGGGGTCCTACAATGAGCAGTTCTTC. It yields the protein CASSLPGSYNEQFF.